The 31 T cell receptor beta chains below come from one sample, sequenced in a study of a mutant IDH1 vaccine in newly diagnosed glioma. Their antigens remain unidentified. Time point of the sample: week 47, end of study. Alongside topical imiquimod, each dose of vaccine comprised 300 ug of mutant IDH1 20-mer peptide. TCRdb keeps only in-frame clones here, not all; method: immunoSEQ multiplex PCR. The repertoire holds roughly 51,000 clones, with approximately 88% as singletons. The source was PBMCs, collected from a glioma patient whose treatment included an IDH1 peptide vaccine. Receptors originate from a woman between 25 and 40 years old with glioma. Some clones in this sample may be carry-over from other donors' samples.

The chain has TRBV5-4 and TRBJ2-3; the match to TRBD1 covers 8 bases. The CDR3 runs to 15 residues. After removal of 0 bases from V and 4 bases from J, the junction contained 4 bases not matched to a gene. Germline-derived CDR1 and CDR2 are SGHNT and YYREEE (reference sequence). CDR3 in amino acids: CASSLVGQGPDTQYF. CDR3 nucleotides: TGTGCCAGCAGCTTGGTAGGACAGGGCCCAGATACGCAGTATTTT.

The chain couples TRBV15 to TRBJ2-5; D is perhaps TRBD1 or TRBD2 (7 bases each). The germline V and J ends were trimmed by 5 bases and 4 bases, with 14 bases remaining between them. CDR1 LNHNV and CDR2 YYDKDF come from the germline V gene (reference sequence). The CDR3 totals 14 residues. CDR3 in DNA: TGTGCCACCAGCGTCAGGGGGGAGGGAGAGACCCAGTACTTC. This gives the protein CATSVRGEGETQYF.

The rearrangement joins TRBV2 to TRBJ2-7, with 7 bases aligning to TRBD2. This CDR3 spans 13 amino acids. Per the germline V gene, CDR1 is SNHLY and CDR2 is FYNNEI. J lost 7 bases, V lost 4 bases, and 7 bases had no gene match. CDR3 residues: CASSVGGSGEQYF. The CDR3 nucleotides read TGTGCCAGCAGTGTGGGGGGGTCGGGTGAGCAGTACTTC.

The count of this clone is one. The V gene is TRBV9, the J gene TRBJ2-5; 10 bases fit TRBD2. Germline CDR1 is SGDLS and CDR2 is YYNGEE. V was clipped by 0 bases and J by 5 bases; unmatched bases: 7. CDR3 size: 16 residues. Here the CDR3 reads CASSVGLAGASETQYF. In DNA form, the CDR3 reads TGTGCCAGCAGCGTAGGACTAGCGGGCGCCTCGGAGACCCAGTACTTC.

CDR3 in DNA: TGTGCCTGGAGTTTCGGAGGGAGGCTATACAATGAGCAGTTCTTC. Translated: CAWSFGGRLYNEQFF. This sequence joins TRBV30 and TRBJ2-1, with a possible D match to TRBD2 (6 bases). Trimming removed 2 bases at V and 4 bases at J, with 15 bases between. The germline gives CDR1 GTSNPN, CDR2 SVGIG (reference sequence). The CDR3 has 15 amino acids. Supplemented by reference TRBV30 and TRBJ2-1, the full variable domain reads SQTIHQWPATLVQPVGSPLSLECTVEGTSNPNLYWYRQAAGRGLQLLFYSVGIGQISSEVPQNLSASRPQDRQFILSSKKLLLSDSGFYLCAWSFGGRLYNEQFFGPGTRLTVL.

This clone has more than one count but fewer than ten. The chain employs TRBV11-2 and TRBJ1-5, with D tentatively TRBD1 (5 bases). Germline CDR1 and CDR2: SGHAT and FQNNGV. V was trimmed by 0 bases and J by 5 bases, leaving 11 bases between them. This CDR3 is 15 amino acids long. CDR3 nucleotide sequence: TGTGCCAGCAGCTTAGATGGGGCCCGGGATCAGCCCCAGCATTTT. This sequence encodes CASSLDGARDQPQHF.

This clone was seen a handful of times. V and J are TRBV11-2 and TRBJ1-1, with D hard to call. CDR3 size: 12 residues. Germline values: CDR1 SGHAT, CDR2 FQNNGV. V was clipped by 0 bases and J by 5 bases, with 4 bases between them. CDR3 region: CASSLDRTEAFF. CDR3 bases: TGTGCCAGCAGCTTAGACAGGACTGAAGCTTTCTTT.

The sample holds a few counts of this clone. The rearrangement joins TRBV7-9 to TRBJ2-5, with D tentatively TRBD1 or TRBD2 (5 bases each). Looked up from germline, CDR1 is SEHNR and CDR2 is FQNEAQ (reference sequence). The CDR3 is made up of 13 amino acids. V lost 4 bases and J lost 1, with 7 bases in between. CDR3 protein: CASSSGPQETQYF. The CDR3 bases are TGTGCCAGCAGCTCGGGACCCCAAGAGACCCAGTACTTC.

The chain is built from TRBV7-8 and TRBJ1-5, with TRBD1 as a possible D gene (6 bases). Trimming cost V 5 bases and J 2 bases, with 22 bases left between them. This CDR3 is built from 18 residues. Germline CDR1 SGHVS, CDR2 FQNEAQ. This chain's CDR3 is CASSRNPRRQVGNQPQHF. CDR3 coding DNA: TGTGCCAGCAGCAGAAACCCTCGGAGACAGGTGGGCAATCAGCCCCAGCATTTT.

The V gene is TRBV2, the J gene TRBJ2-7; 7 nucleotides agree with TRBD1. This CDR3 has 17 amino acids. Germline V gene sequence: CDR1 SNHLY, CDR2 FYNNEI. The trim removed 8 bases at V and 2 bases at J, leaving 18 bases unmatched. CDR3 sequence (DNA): TGTGCCAGCCCGCGGATAAAAGAGGGGGCTGCTACCTACGAGCAGTACTTC. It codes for CASPRIKEGAATYEQYF.

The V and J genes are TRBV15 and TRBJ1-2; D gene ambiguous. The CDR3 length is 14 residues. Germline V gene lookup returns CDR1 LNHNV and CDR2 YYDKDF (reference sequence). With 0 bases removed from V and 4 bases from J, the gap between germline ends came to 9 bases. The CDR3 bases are TGTGCCACCAGCAGAGATCGGCGCGGCTATGGCTACACCTTC. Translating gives CATSRDRRGYGYTF.

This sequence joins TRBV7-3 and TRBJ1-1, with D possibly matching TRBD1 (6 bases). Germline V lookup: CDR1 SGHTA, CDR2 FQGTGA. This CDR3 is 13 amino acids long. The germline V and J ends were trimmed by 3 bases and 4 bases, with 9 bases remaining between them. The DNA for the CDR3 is TGTGCCAGCAGCTTTAAAGGGGGCACTGAAGCTTTCTTT. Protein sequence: CASSFKGGTEAFF.

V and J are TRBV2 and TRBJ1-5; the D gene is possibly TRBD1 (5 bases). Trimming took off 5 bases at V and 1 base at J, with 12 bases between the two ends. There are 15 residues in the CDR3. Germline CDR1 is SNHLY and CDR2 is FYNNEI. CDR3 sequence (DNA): TGTGCCAGCAGTTCCCGTTGGGGGAGCAATCAGCCCCAGCATTTT. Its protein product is CASSSRWGSNQPQHF.

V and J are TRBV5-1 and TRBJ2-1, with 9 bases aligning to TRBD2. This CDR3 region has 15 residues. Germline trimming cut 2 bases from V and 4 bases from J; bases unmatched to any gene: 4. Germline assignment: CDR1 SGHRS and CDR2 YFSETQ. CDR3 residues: CASSFLREGYNEQFF. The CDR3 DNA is TGCGCCAGCAGCTTTTTGCGGGAGGGTTACAATGAGCAGTTCTTC.

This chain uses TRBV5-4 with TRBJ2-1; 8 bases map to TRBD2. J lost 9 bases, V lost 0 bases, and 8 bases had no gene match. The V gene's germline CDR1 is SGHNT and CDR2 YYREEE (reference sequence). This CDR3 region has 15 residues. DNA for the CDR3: TGTGCCAGCAGCTTGGTTGCGGGAGGCGTAGCTGAGCAGTTCTTC. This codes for CASSLVAGGVAEQFF.

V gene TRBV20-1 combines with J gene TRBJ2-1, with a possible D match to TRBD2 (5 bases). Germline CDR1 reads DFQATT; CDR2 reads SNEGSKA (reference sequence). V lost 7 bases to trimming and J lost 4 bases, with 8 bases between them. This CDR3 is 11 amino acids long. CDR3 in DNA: TGCAGTGGCGGGTTATACAATGAGCAGTTCTTC. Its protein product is CSGGLYNEQFF.

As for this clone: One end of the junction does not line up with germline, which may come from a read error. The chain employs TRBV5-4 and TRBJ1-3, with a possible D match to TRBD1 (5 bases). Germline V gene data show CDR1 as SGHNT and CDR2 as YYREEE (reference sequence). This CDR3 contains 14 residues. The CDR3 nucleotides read TGTGCCAGCAGCTCCCGATTCGACAGCCAGGGACCACATTTT. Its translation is CASSSRFDSQGPHF.

The CDR3 protein is CASSLAPQGAYEQYF. The CDR3 bases are TGTGCCAGCAGCTTAGCCCCTCAGGGGGCGTACGAGCAGTACTTC. V gene TRBV7-2 combines with J gene TRBJ2-7; 8 positions match TRBD1. V dropped 0 bases and J dropped 4; count of bases not matched to a gene: 5. This CDR3 is built from 15 residues. CDR1 is SGHTA, CDR2 FQGNSA, per germline.

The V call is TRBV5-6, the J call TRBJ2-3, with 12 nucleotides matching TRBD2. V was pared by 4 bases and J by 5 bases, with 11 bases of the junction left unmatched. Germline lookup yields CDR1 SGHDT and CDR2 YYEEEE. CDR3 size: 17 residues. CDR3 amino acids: CASSPETSGRWRDTQYF. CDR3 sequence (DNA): TGTGCCAGCAGCCCGGAGACTAGCGGGAGATGGCGAGATACGCAGTATTTT.

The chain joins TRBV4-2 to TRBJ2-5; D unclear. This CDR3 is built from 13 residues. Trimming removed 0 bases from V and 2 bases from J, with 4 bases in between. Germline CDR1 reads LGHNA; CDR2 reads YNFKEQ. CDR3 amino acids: CASSQDNQETQYF. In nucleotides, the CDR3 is TGTGCCAGCAGCCAAGATAATCAAGAGACCCAGTACTTC.

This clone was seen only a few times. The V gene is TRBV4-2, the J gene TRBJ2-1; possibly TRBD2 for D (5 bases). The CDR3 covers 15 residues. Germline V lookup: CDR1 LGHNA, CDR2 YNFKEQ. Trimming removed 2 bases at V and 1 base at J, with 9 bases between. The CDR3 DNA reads TGTGCCAGCAGCCAACTCGGCGGGTCCTACAATGAGCAGTTCTTC. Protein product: CASSQLGGSYNEQFF.

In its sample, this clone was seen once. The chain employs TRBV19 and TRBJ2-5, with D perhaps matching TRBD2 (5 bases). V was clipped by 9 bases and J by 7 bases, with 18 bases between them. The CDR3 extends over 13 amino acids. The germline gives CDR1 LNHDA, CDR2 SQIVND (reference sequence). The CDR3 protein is CASQLGSWGTQYF. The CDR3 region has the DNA TGTGCCAGCCAACTTGGGAGCTGGGGGACCCAGTACTTC. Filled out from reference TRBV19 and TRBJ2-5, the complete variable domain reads DGGITQSPKYLFRKEGQNVTLSCEQNLNHDAMYWYRQDPGQGLRLIYYSQIVNDFQKGDIAEGYSVSREKKESFPLTVTSAQKNPTAFYLCASQLGSWGTQYFGPGTRLLVL.

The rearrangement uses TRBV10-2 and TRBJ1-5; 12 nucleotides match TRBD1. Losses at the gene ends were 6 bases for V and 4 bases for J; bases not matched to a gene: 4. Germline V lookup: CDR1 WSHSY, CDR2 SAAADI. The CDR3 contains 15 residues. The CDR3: CASRWGQGANQPQHF. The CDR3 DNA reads TGCGCCAGCAGATGGGGACAGGGGGCGAATCAGCCCCAGCATTTT.

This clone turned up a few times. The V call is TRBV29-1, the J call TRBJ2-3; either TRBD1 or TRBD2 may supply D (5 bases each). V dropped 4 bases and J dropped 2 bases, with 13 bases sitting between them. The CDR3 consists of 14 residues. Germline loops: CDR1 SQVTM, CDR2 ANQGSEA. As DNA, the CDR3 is TGCAGCGTTGGAGCGGAGACAGTCACAGATACGCAGTATTTT. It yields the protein CSVGAETVTDTQYF.

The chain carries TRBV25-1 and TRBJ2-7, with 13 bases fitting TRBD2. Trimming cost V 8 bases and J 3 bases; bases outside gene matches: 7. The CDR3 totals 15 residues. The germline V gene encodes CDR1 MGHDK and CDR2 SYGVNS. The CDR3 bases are TGTGCCAGCGGCCAGGGACTAGCGGGGAGCTACGAGCAGTACTTC. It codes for CASGQGLAGSYEQYF.

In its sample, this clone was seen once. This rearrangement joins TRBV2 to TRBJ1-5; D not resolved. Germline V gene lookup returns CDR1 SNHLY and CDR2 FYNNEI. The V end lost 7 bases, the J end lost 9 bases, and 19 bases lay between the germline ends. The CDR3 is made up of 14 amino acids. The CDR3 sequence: CASTQKKYNTPQHF. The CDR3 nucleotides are TGTGCCAGCACCCAGAAAAAATACAATACGCCCCAGCATTTT.

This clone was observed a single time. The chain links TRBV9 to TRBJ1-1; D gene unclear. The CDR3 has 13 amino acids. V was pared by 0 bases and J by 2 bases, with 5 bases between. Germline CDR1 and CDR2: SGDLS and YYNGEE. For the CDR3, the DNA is TGTGCCAGCAGCGTAGGCCCTAACACTGAAGCTTTCTTT. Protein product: CASSVGPNTEAFF. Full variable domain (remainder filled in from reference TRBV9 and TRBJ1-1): DSGVTQTPKHLITATGQRVTLRCSPRSGDLSVYWYQQSLDQGLQFLIQYYNGEERAKGNILERFSAQQFPDLHSELNLSSLELGDSALYFCASSVGPNTEAFFGQGTRLTVV.

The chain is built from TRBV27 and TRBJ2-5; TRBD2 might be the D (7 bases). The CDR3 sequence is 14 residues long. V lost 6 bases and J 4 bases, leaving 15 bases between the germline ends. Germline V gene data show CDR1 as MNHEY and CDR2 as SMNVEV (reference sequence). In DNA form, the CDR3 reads TGTGCCAGCAGGCCGGGGGGCCCTATAGAGACCCAGTACTTC. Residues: CASRPGGPIETQYF.

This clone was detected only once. The CDR3 protein is CASGFSIQGGDEKLFF. CDR3 DNA: TGTGCTAGTGGTTTTTCGATACAGGGGGGGGATGAAAAACTGTTTTTT. The chain joins TRBV12-5 to TRBJ1-4; 8 bases line up with TRBD1. V trimming: 3 bases; J trimming: 6 bases; junction bases outside the gene matches: 9. The germline CDR1 and CDR2 sequences are LGHNT and FRNRAP. There are 16 residues in the CDR3.

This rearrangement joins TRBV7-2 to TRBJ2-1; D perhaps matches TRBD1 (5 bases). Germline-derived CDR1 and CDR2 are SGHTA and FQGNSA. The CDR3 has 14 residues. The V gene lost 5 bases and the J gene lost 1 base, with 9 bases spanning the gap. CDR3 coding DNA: TGTGCCAGCAGCCCGTCAGGGTCCTACAATGAGCAGTTCTTC. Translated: CASSPSGSYNEQFF.

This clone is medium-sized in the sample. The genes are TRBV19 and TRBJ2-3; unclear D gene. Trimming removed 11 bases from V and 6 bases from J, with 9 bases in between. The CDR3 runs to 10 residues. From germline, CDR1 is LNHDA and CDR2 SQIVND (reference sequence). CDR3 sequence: CACEGDTQYF. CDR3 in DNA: TGTGCCTGTGAAGGTGATACGCAGTATTTT.